This T cell receptor (beta chain) was retrieved from a study of T cell repertoires in cytomegalovirus infection. In the study overall: CMV epitopes in the study were HLA-C-restricted (recently identified) and HLA-B-restricted (well studied). TCR beta signatures that were public indicated CMV infection and matching HLA type.

The germline V gene has CDR1 SGHDT and CDR2 YYEEEE. The J segment lost 9 bases and the V segment lost 6 bases, leaving 12 bases of the junction unmatched. This CDR3 comprises 14 residues. TCRdb passed the reads through MiXCR, listing each CDR3 protein once. The sample yields hundreds of thousands of distinct CDR3 sequences, about 39% seen once. To note about this clonotype: Antigen unknown.

The receptor was derived from a human donor in good health (CMV status not recorded). Some clones in this sample may be carry-over from other donors' samples. The chain employs TRBV5-6 and TRBJ2-1; 7 nucleotides line up with TRBD2. The sequences come from cultured PBMCs, collected from culture after CMV antigen stimulation. CDR3 in DNA: TGTGCCAGCACCTCGGGACTATCGAGGGGTGAGCAGTTCTTC. It translates to CASTSGLSRGEQFF.